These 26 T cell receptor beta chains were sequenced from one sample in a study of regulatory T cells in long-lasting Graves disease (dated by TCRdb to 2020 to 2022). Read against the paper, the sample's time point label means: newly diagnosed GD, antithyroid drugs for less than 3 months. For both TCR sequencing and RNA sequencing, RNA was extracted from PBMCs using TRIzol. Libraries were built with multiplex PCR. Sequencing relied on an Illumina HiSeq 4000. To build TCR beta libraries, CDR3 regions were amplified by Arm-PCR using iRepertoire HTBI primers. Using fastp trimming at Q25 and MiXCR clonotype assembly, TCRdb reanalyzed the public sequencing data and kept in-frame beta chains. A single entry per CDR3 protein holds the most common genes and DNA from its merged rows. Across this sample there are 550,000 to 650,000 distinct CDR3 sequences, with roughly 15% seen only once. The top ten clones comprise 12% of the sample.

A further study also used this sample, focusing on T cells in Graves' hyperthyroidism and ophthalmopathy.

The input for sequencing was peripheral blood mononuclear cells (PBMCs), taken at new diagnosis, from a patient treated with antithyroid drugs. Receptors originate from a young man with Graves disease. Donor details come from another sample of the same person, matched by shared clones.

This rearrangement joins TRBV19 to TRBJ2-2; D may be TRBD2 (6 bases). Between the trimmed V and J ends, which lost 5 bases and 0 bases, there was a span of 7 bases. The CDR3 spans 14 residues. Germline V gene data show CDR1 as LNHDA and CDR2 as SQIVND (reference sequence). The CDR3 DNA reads TGTGCCAGTAGTTGGAGGGCGAACACCGGGGAGCTGTTTTTT. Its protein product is CASSWRANTGELFF.

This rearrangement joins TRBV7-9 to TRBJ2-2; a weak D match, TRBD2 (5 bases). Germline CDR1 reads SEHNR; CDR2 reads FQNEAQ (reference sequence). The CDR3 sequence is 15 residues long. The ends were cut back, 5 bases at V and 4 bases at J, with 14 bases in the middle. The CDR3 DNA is TGTGCCAGCAGCCCCCCGGGGATCGTCACCGGGGAGCTGTTTTTT. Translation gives CASSPPGIVTGELFF.

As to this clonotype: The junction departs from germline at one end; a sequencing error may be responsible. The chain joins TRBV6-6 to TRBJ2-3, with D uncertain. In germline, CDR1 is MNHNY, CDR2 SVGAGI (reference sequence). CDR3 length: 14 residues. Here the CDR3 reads CASSYSTPADAQYF. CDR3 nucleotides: TGTGCCAGCAGTTACTCGACCCCGGCAGATGCGCAGTATTTT.

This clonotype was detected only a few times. The CDR3 DNA follows: TGCGCCAGCAGCTTGGATCTGGTCTCCTACAATGAGCAGTTCTTC. Translation gives CASSLDLVSYNEQFF. The J gene is TRBJ2-1, the V gene TRBV5-1; D is unresolved. The CDR3 is 15 residues long. From germline, CDR1 is SGHRS and CDR2 YFSETQ. V was cut by 0 bases and J by 0 bases, with 7 bases left in between.

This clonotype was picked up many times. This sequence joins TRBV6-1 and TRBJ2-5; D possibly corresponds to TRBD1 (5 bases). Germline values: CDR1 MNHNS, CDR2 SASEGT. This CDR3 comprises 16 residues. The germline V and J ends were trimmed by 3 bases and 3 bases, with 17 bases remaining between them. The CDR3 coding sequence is TGTGCCAGCAGTGATATTGATGCGACAGTTGAAGAGACCCAGTACTTC. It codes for CASSDIDATVEETQYF.

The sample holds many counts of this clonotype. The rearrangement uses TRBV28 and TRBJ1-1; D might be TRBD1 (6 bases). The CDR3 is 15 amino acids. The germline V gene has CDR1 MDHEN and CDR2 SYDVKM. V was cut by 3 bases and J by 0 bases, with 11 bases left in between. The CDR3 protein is CASSFLGTMNTEAFF. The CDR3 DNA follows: TGTGCCAGCAGTTTTCTGGGGACAATGAACACTGAAGCTTTCTTT.

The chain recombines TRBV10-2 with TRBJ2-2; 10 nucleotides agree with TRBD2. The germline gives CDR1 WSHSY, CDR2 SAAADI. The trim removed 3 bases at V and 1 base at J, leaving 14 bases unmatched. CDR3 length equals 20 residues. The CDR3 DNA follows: TGCGCCAGCAGTGACCCCGTCCCCCTAGCGGGGGAAATGAACACCGGGGAGCTGTTTTTT. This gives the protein CASSDPVPLAGEMNTGELFF.

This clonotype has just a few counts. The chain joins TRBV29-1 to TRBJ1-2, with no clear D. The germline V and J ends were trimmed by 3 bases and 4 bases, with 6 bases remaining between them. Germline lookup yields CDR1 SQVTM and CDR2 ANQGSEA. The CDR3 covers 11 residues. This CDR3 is CSVDSGYGYTF. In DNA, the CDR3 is TGCAGCGTTGATAGCGGCTATGGCTACACCTTC.

The CDR3 is CSAGLTVSYEQYF. The DNA for the CDR3 is TGCAGTGCTGGTTTGACAGTTTCCTACGAGCAGTACTTC. The rearrangement uses TRBV20-1 and TRBJ2-7, with D maybe TRBD1 (5 bases). The CDR3 is made up of 13 amino acids. Germline CDR1 reads DFQATT; CDR2 reads SNEGSKA (reference sequence). V was cut by 5 bases and J by 1 base, with 12 bases left in between.

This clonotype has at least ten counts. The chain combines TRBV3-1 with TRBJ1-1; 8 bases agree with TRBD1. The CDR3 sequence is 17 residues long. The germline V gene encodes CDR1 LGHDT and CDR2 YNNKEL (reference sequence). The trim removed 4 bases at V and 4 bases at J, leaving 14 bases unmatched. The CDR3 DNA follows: TGTGCCAGCAGCCCTCTGGCAGGGGGCATGGGGGCCACTGAAGCTTTCTTT. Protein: CASSPLAGGMGATEAFF.

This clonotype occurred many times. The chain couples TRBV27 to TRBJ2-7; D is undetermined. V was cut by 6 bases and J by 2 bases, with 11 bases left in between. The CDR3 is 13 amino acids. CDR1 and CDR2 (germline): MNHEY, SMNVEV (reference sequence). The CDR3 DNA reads TGTGCCAGCAGCGAGCCAGGTACCTACGAGCAGTACTTC. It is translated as CASSEPGTYEQYF.

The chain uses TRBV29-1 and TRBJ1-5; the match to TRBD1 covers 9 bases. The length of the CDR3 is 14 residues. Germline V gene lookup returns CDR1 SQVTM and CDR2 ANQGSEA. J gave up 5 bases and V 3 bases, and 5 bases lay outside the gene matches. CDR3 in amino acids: CSVEGQGLDQPQHF. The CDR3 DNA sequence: TGCAGCGTTGAGGGACAGGGCCTTGATCAGCCCCAGCATTTT.

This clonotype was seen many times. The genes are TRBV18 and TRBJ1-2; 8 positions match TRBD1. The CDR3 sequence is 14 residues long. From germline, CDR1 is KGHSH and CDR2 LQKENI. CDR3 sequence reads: CEPSQGAKHYGYTF. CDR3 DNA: TGTGAGCCCTCTCAGGGGGCAAAGCACTATGGCTACACCTTC. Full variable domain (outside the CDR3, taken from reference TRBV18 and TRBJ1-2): NAGVMQNPRHLVRRRGQEARLRCSPMKGHSHVYWYRQLPEEGLKFMVYLQKENIIDESGMPKERFSAEFPKEGPSILRIQQVVRGDSAAYFCEPSQGAKHYGYTFGSGTRLTVV.

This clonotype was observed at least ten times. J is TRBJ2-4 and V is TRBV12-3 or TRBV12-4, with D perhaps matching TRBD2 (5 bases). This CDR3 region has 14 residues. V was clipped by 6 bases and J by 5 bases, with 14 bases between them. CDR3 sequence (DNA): TGTGCCAGCAGGAGAGCGGTGCCCGAAAACATTCAGTACTTC. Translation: CASRRAVPENIQYF.

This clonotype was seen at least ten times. As DNA, the CDR3 is TGTGCCAGTACAAATGACAGGGAGAACACTGAAGCTTTCTTT. It specifies CASTNDRENTEAFF. The chain joins TRBV19 to TRBJ1-1, with TRBD1 matching 7 bases. This CDR3 comprises 14 residues. Germline V gene lookup returns CDR1 LNHDA and CDR2 SQIVND (reference sequence). The V gene end was trimmed by 7 bases and the J gene end by 1 base; junction bases not matched to a gene: 6.

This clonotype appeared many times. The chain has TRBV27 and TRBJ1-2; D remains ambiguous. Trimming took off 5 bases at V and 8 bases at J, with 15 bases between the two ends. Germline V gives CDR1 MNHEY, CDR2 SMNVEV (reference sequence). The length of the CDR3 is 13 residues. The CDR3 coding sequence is TGTGCCAGCAGTCCCCGGGGTTTGAGGGGCTACACCTTC. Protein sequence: CASSPRGLRGYTF.

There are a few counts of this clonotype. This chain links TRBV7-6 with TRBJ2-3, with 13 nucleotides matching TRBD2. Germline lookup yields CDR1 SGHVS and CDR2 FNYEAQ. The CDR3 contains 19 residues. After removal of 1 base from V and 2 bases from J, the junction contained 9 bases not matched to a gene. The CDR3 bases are TGTGCCAGCAGCTTAGGTCGGTGGACTAGCGGGAGAGTCACAGATACGCAGTATTTT. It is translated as CASSLGRWTSGRVTDTQYF.

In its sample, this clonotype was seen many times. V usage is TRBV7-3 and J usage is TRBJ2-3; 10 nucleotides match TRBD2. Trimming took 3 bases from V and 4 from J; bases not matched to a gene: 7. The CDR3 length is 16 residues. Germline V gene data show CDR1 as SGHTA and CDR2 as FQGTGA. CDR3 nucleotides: TGTGCCAGCAGCTTTGGAGCGGGAGGGGGTGCAGATACGCAGTATTTT. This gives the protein CASSFGAGGGADTQYF.

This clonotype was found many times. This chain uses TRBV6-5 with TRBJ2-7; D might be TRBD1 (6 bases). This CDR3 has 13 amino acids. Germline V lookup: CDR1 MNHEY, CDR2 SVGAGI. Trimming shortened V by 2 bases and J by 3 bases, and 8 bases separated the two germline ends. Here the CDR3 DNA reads TGTGCCAGCAGTTACCGGACAGTCTACGAGCAGTACTTC. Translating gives CASSYRTVYEQYF.

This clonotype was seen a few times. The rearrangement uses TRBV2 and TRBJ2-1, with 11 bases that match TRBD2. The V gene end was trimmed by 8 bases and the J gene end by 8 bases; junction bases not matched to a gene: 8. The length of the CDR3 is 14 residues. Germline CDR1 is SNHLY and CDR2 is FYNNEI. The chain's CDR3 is CASQGLAAVDEQFF. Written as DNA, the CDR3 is TGTGCCAGCCAGGGACTAGCGGCCGTAGATGAGCAGTTCTTC.

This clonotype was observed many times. CDR3 sequence reads: CASSFGPEQFF. In nucleotides, the CDR3 is TGCGCCAGCAGCTTTGGGCCCGAGCAGTTCTTC. The V and J genes are TRBV5-1 and TRBJ2-1; no clear D gene. V lost 2 bases, J lost 10 bases, and 7 bases lay in between. The CDR3 totals 11 residues. Germline CDR1 SGHRS, CDR2 YFSETQ.

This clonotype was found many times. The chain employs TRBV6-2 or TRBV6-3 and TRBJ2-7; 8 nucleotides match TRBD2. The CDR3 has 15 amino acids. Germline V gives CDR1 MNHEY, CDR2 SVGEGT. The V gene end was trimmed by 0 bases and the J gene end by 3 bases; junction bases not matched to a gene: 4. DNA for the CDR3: TGTGCCAGCAGTTACTCCCGGACTAGCTACTACGAGCAGTACTTC. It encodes CASSYSRTSYYEQYF.

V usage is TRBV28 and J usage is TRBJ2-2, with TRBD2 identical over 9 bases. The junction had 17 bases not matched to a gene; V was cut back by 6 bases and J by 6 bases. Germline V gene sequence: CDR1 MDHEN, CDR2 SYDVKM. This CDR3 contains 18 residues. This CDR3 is CASRPPQRLAGVPGELFF. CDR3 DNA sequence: TGTGCCAGCAGACCCCCCCAGAGATTAGCGGGAGTTCCCGGGGAGCTGTTTTTT.

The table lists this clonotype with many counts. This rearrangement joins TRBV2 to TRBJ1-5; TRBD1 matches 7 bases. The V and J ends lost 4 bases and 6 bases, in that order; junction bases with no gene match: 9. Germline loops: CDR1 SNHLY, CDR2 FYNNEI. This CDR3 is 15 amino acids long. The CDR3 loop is CASSVDGQGGQPQHF. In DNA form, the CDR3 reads TGTGCCAGCAGTGTGGATGGTCAGGGGGGTCAGCCCCAGCATTTT.

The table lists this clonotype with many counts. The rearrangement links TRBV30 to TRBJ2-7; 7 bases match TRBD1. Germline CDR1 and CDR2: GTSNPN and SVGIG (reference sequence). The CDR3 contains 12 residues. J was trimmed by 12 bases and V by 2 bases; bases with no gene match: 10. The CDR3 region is CAWSRTGLGWYF. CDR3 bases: TGTGCCTGGAGTCGGACAGGCCTAGGATGGTACTTC.

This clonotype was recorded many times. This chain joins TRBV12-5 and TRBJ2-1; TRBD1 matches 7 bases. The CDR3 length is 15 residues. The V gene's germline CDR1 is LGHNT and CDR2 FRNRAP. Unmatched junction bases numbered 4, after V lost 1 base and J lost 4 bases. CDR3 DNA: TGTGCTAGTGGTTTGGCGGGACAGCCTTACAATGAGCAGTTCTTC. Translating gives CASGLAGQPYNEQFF.